The rows below give T cell receptor beta chains drawn from one sample of a study of cytomegalovirus exposure and HLA in healthy donors. TCRdb keeps only in-frame clones here, not all; method: immunoSEQ multiplex PCR. The sample holds 95,000 to 150,000 clones; 81% are singletons and the top ten take about 1.8%. Input material: PBMCs. Receptor source: a man younger than 30 in good health and CMV-seronegative. Each CDR3 is given with its conserved first and last residue. A D gene is named only where the DNA matches it firmly. Size values are once, few and many counts, or a class for expanded clones, and some rows have none.

len	abundance	j_gene	v_gene	d_gene	CDR3aa	CDR3nt
14	NA	TRBJ2-5	TRBV18	NA	CASSPYGGQETQYF	TGTGCCAGCTCACCATATGGGGGGCAAGAGACCCAGTACTTC
15	NA	TRBJ2-7	TRBV9	TRBD1	CASSVGETGDYEQYF	TGTGCCAGCAGCGTAGGCGAGACAGGGGACTACGAGCAGTACTTC
16	NA	TRBJ1-4	TRBV5-1	NA	CASSLGPGGSNEKLFF	TGCGCCAGCAGCTTGGGTCCGGGGGGTAGTAATGAAAAACTGTTTTTT
15	once	TRBJ2-3	TRBV5-6	NA	CASIGGLRGTDTQYF	TGTGCCAGCATTGGGGGACTGCGGGGCACAGATACGCAGTATTTT
17	NA	TRBJ2-7	TRBV10-3	TRBD2	CAISEEIAGGRAYEQYF	TGTGCCATCAGTGAGGAAATAGCGGGGGGCAGGGCCTACGAGCAGTACTTC
14	NA	TRBJ2-4	TRBV27	NA	CASSFRLTENIQYF	TGTGCCAGCAGTTTCCGACTAACCGAGAACATTCAGTACTTC
13	NA	TRBJ1-2	TRBV6-1	NA	CATQAQGRDGYTF	TGTGCCACCCAAGCCCAGGGGAGGGATGGCTACACCTTC
17	NA	TRBJ2-2	TRBV9	TRBD1	CASSNSPGTGNTGELFF	TGTGCCAGCAGCAACTCTCCAGGGACAGGGAACACCGGGGAGCTGTTTTTT
18	NA	TRBJ1-2	TRBV4-2	TRBD1	CASSPVQTGNSANYGYTF	TGTGCCAGCAGCCCGGTACAGACAGGGAATTCGGCTAACTATGGCTACACCTTC
14	NA	TRBJ2-1	TRBV19	TRBD2	CASSRTSGYNEQFF	TGTGCCAGTAGTAGGACTAGCGGCTACAATGAGCAGTTCTTC
16	NA	TRBJ2-2	TRBV9	TRBD2	CASSVGIRGGPGELFF	TGTGCCAGCAGCGTGGGAATCCGGGGGGGCCCCGGGGAGCTGTTTTTT
13	NA	TRBJ1-5	TRBV19	NA	CASSSGGEQPQHF	TGTGCCAGTAGTTCAGGAGGAGAGCAGCCCCAGCATTTT
15	NA	TRBJ2-1	TRBV6-1	NA	CASSETTSGANEQFF	TGTGCCAGCAGTGAAACCACCTCGGGTGCCAATGAGCAGTTCTTC
12	NA	TRBJ2-1	TRBV14	NA	CASSVGQIEQFF	TGTGCCAGCAGCGTAGGACAGATTGAGCAGTTCTTC
13	NA	TRBJ1-1	TRBV14	NA	CASSQVGGTEAFF	TGTGCCAGCAGCCAAGTGGGGGGCACTGAAGCTTTCTTT
14	NA	TRBJ1-6	TRBV5-6	TRBD1	CASSWDRVPSPLHF	TGTGCCAGCAGCTGGGACAGGGTGCCCTCACCCCTCCACTTT
17	NA	TRBJ2-5	TRBV7-8	TRBD2	CASSFYRPGLAQETQYF	TGTGCCAGCAGCTTCTACAGACCAGGACTAGCCCAAGAGACCCAGTACTTC
14	NA	TRBJ1-1	TRBV7-2	NA	CASSLTQGNTEAFF	TGTGCCAGCAGCTTGACACAGGGGAACACTGAAGCTTTCTTT
11	NA	TRBJ2-3	TRBV5-4	NA	CASGREDTQYF	TGTGCCAGCGGCCGGGAAGATACGCAGTATTTT
16	few	TRBJ2-5	TRBV4-1	TRBD2	CASSQDPGTRGETQYF	TGCGCCAGCAGCCAAGATCCAGGGACTAGAGGGGAGACCCAGTACTTC
14	NA	TRBJ1-6	TRBV6-1	NA	CASIGVRVASPLHF	TGTGCCAGCATTGGGGTCAGGGTAGCCTCACCCCTCCACTTT
15	NA	TRBJ2-1	TRBV5-1	TRBD1	CASSLNTGVWNEQFF	TGCGCCAGCAGCTTGAACACAGGGGTGTGGAATGAGCAGTTCTTC
15	NA	TRBJ1-1	TRBV7-6	TRBD1	CASSLSGTGNTEAFF	TGTGCCAGCAGCTTATCCGGGACAGGCAACACTGAAGCTTTCTTT
13	NA	TRBJ2-7	TRBV5-1	TRBD1	CASSLDRVGEQYF	TGCGCCAGCAGCTTAGACAGGGTAGGCGAGCAGTACTTC